This T cell receptor (beta chain) stems from a study of T cells in Graves' hyperthyroidism and ophthalmopathy. Study-wide background: Blood was drawn when the patient was first diagnosed and still untreated.

Trimming pared 5 bases from V and 1 base from J, leaving 9 bases between. Germline V gene lookup returns CDR1 ENHRY and CDR2 SYGVKD. The CDR3 spans 13 residues. There were TCR beta CDR3 regions amplified from RNA transcripts. HTBI primers were the set used in a first-round RT-PCR of the TCR CDR3. MiXCR was run by TCRdb on the multiplex PCR reads, yielding one entry per CDR3 protein. The table includes about 400,000 distinct CDR3 sequences, more than 12% detected once. Graves' hyperthyroidism is called stable when ophthalmopathy does not progress within 18 months. Uncontrolled infection, other autoimmune disease, pregnancy or lactation led to exclusion.

This clonotype was obtained from a young woman with Graves' hyperthyroidism. Sequenced: blood. The V and J genes are TRBV10-3 and TRBJ2-7, with D tentatively TRBD1 (5 bases). CDR3 in amino acids: CAISQTASYEQYF. CDR3 sequence (DNA): TGTGCCATCAGTCAGACAGCTTCCTACGAGCAGTACTTC.